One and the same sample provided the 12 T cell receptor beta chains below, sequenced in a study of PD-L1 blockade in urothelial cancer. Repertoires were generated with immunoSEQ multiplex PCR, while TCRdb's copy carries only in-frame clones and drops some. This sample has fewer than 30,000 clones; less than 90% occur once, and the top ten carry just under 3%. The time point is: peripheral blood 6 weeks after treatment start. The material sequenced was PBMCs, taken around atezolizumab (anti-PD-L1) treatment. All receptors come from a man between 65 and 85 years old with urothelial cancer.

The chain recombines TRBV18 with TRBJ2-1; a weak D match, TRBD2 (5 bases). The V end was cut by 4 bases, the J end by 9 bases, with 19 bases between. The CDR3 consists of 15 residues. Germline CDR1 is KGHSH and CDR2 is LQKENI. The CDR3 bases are TGTGCCAGCTCACTTGCCCCGGGGTCTGGAAGTGAGCAGTTCTTC. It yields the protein CASSLAPGSGSEQFF.

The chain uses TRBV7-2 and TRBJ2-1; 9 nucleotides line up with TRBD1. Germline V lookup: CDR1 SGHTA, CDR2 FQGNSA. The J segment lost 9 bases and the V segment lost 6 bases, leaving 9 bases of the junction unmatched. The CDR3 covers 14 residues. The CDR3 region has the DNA TGTGCCAGCAGTTCCGGACAGGGGATGGGTGAGCAGTTCTTC. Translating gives CASSSGQGMGEQFF.

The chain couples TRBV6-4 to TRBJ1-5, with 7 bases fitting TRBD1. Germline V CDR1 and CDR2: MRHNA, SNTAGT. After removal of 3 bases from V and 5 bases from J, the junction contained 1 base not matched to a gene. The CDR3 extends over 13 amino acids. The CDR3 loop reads CASSETGDQPQHF. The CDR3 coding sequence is TGTGCCAGCAGTGAAACAGGGGATCAGCCCCAGCATTTT.

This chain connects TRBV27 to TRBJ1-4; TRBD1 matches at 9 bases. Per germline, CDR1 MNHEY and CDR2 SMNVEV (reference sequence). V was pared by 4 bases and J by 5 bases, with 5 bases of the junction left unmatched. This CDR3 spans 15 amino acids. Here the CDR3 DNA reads TGTGCCAGCAGTTCCTTAGGGACAGGGAATGAAAAACTGTTTTTT. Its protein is CASSSLGTGNEKLFF.

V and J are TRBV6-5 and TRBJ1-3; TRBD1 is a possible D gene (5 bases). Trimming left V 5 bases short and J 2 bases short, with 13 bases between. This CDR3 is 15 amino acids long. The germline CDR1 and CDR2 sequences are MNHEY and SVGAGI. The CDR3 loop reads CASSARGVTGNTIYF. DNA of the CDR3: TGTGCCAGCAGTGCCCGGGGGGTTACTGGAAACACCATATATTTT.

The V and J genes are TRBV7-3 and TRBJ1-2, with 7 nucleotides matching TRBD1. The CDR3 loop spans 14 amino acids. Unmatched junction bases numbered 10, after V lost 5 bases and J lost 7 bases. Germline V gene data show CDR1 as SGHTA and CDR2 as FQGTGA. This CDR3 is CASSPTGTVSGYTF. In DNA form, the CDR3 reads TGTGCCAGCAGCCCTACCGGGACAGTCAGTGGCTACACCTTC. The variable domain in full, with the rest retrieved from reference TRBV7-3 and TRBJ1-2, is GAGVSQTPSNKVTEKGKYVELRCDPISGHTALYWYRQSLGQGPEFLIYFQGTGAADDSGLPNDRFFAVRPEGSVSTLKIQRTERGDSAVYLCASSPTGTVSGYTFGSGTRLTVV.

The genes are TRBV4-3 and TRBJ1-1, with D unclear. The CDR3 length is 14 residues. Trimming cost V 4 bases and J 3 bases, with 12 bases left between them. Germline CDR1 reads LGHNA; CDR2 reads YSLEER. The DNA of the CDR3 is TGCGCCAGCAGCCCCCCCGGAGGGTACACTGAAGCTTTCTTT. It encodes CASSPPGGYTEAFF.

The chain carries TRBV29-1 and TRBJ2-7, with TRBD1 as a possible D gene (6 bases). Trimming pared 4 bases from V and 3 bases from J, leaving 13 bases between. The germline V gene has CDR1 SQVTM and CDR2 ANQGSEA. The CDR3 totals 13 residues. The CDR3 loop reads CSVGGDRNYEQYF. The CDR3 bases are TGCAGCGTTGGGGGAGACAGGAACTACGAGCAGTACTTC.

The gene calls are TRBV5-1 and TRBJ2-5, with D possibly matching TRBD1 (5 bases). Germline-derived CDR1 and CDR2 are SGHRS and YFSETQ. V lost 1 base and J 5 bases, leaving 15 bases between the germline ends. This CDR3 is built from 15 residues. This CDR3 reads CASSLFGALGETQYF. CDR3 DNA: TGCGCCAGCAGCTTGTTTGGGGCGCTAGGTGAGACCCAGTACTTC.

CDR3 DNA sequence: TGTGCCAGCAGTCAAGCCGCAAAGCCTACTAATGAAAAACTGTTTTTT. This codes for CASSQAAKPTNEKLFF. This chain links TRBV28 with TRBJ1-4; D is unclear. V gave up 5 bases and J gave up 2 bases, with 15 bases separating them. CDR1 MDHEN and CDR2 SYDVKM come from the germline V gene. The CDR3 sequence is 16 residues long.

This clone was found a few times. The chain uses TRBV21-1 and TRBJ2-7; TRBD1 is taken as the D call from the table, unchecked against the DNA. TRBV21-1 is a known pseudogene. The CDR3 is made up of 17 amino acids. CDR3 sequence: CASSKVPAGNVSYEQYF. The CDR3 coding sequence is TGTGCCAGCAGCAAAGTTCCGGCAGGGAATGTGTCCTACGAGCAGTACTTC.

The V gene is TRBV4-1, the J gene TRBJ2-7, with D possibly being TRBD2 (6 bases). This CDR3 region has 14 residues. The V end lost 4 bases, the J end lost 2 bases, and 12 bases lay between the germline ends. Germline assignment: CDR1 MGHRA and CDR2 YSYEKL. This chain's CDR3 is CASSPRDLAYEQYF. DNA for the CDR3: TGCGCCAGCAGCCCCCGGGACTTAGCCTACGAGCAGTACTTC.